This is a list of T cell receptor beta chains from one sample in a study of blood T cell repertoires in COVID-19. Profiled with immunoSEQ multiplex PCR; TCRdb holds only in-frame clones, not every one. Of some 41,000 clones listed, over 75% are singletons. The sample was peripheral blood. These receptors all stem from a man aged 35-49 years with active or convalescent COVID-19. Each CDR3 is given with its conserved first and last residue. Each record gives: V gene, clone size, D gene, J gene, CDR3 protein, CDR3 DNA. The D gene is left open where the match is weak. For some rows the clone size is stated as once, few or many, or as a class when expanded; others skip it.

v_call: TRBV2
clone_size: .
d_call: TRBD1
j_call: TRBJ1-2
cdr3_aa: CASKQGSYGYTF
cdr3_nt: TGTGCCTCCAAACAGGGGTCCTATGGCTACACCTTC

v_call: TRBV7-3
clone_size: .
d_call: .
j_call: TRBJ2-1
cdr3_aa: CASSLSGGGYNEQFF
cdr3_nt: TGTGCCAGCAGCTTAAGCGGCGGAGGTTACAATGAGCAGTTCTTC

v_call: TRBV25-1
clone_size: .
d_call: .
j_call: TRBJ1-1
cdr3_aa: CASSSTGRDTEAFF
cdr3_nt: TGTGCCAGCAGTAGTACAGGGCGGGACACTGAAGCTTTCTTT

v_call: TRBV6-6
clone_size: .
d_call: .
j_call: TRBJ2-5
cdr3_aa: CASKGGPETQYF
cdr3_nt: TGTGCCAGCAAAGGGGGACCAGAGACCCAGTACTTC

v_call: TRBV7-8
clone_size: .
d_call: .
j_call: TRBJ1-1
cdr3_aa: CASSGGKNTEAFF
cdr3_nt: TGTGCCAGTTCGGGGGGCAAGAACACTGAAGCTTTCTTT

v_call: TRBV19
clone_size: .
d_call: .
j_call: TRBJ2-5
cdr3_aa: CASSIGGGAETQYF
cdr3_nt: TGTGCCAGTAGTATAGGGGGCGGGGCCGAGACCCAGTACTTC

v_call: TRBV3-1/TRBV3-2
clone_size: once
d_call: TRBD1
j_call: TRBJ1-4
cdr3_aa: CASRPQGEKEGKLFF
cdr3_nt: TGTGCCAGCAGACCACAGGGGGAGAAGGAAGGAAAACTGTTTTTT

v_call: TRBV6-6
clone_size: .
d_call: .
j_call: TRBJ1-2
cdr3_aa: CASSYSTAGYGYTF
cdr3_nt: TGTGCCAGCAGTTACTCCACGGCAGGGTATGGCTACACCTTC

v_call: TRBV3-1/TRBV3-2
clone_size: .
d_call: TRBD2
j_call: TRBJ2-1
cdr3_aa: CASSPWMFGGGLYNPSYNEQFF
cdr3_nt: TGTGCCAGCAGCCCCTGGATGTTTGGCGGGGGGTTATACAATCCCTCCTACAATGAGCAGTTCTTC

v_call: TRBV10-3
clone_size: few
d_call: .
j_call: TRBJ2-5
cdr3_aa: CAISACPDRVGGETQYF
cdr3_nt: TGTGCCATCAGTGCCTGCCCGGACAGAGTTGGGGGAGAGACCCAGTACTTC

v_call: TRBV11-2
clone_size: .
d_call: .
j_call: TRBJ1-1
cdr3_aa: CASSFPSLAMNTEAFF
cdr3_nt: TGTGCCAGCAGCTTCCCTTCTTTGGCCATGAACACTGAAGCTTTCTTT

v_call: TRBV5-1
clone_size: few
d_call: .
j_call: TRBJ1-4
cdr3_aa: CASSFQGLGNEKLFF
cdr3_nt: TGCGCCAGCAGTTTCCAGGGATTGGGGAATGAAAAACTGTTTTTT

v_call: TRBV6-5
clone_size: .
d_call: TRBD1
j_call: TRBJ1-1
cdr3_aa: CASSYRTGETEAFF
cdr3_nt: TGTGCCAGCAGTTATCGGACAGGAGAGACTGAAGCTTTCTTT

v_call: TRBV7-2
clone_size: few
d_call: .
j_call: TRBJ1-5
cdr3_aa: CASSPVRGQPQHF
cdr3_nt: TGTGCCAGCAGCCCCGTGAGGGGGCAGCCCCAGCATTTT

v_call: TRBV19
clone_size: .
d_call: .
j_call: TRBJ1-5
cdr3_aa: CASSIGPGVSNQPQHF
cdr3_nt: TGTGCCAGTAGTATAGGCCCAGGCGTTAGCAATCAGCCCCAGCATTTT

v_call: TRBV5-1
clone_size: .
d_call: .
j_call: TRBJ1-4
cdr3_aa: CASKQATNEKLFF
cdr3_nt: TGCGCCAGCAAACAGGCAACTAATGAAAAACTGTTTTTT

v_call: TRBV18
clone_size: .
d_call: TRBD1
j_call: TRBJ1-1
cdr3_aa: CASSPGQGHEAFF
cdr3_nt: TGTGCCAGCTCACCAGGACAGGGCCATGAAGCTTTCTTT

v_call: TRBV6-5
clone_size: .
d_call: TRBD1
j_call: TRBJ1-2
cdr3_aa: CASSRTGDYGYTF
cdr3_nt: TGTGCCAGCAGTCGGACAGGGGACTATGGCTACACCTTC

v_call: TRBV27
clone_size: .
d_call: TRBD1
j_call: TRBJ2-5
cdr3_aa: CASRADRGTQETQYF
cdr3_nt: TGTGCCAGCAGGGCGGACAGGGGCACCCAAGAGACCCAGTACTTC

v_call: TRBV7-2
clone_size: .
d_call: .
j_call: TRBJ2-1
cdr3_aa: CASSNLAGTYNEQFF
cdr3_nt: TGTGCCAGCAGCAACCTTGCGGGTACCTACAATGAGCAGTTCTTC

v_call: TRBV6-1
clone_size: .
d_call: TRBD1
j_call: TRBJ1-1
cdr3_aa: CASSEARGTEAFF
cdr3_nt: TGTGCCAGCAGTGAAGCCAGGGGGACTGAAGCTTTCTTT

v_call: TRBV6-2/TRBV6-3
clone_size: .
d_call: .
j_call: TRBJ1-2
cdr3_aa: CASSPLAYGYTF
cdr3_nt: TGTGCCAGCAGTCCCCTGGCCTATGGCTACACCTTC

v_call: TRBV11-2
clone_size: .
d_call: TRBD2
j_call: TRBJ2-3
cdr3_aa: CASSLGLSGGAYDTQYF
cdr3_nt: TGTGCCAGCAGCTTAGGGTTGAGCGGGGGGGCGTATGATACGCAGTATTTT

v_call: TRBV7-3
clone_size: once
d_call: .
j_call: TRBJ1-1
cdr3_aa: CASSLNQVSEAFF
cdr3_nt: TGTGCCAGCAGCTTAAACCAGGTCTCTGAAGCTTTCTTT

v_call: TRBV4-2
clone_size: .
d_call: .
j_call: TRBJ1-2
cdr3_aa: CASSQETEVTGYTF
cdr3_nt: TGTGCCAGCAGCCAGGAAACGGAGGTTACTGGCTACACCTTC

v_call: TRBV11-3
clone_size: .
d_call: TRBD1
j_call: TRBJ1-1
cdr3_aa: CASSSTGVGSSNTEAFF
cdr3_nt: TGTGCCAGCAGCTCTACAGGGGTTGGGAGTAGTAACACTGAAGCTTTCTTT

v_call: TRBV18
clone_size: .
d_call: .
j_call: TRBJ1-1
cdr3_aa: CASSPREGVIIEAFF
cdr3_nt: TGTGCCAGCTCCCCCCGGGAGGGAGTCATAATTGAAGCTTTCTTT

v_call: TRBV5-4
clone_size: .
d_call: TRBD1
j_call: TRBJ2-3
cdr3_aa: CASSSPGQGVDTQYF
cdr3_nt: TGTGCCAGCAGCTCGCCGGGACAGGGGGTAGATACGCAGTATTTT

v_call: TRBV4-3
clone_size: once
d_call: .
j_call: TRBJ1-6
cdr3_aa: CASSLVLAGDSPLHF
cdr3_nt: TGCGCCAGCAGCCTAGTACTCGCGGGGGATTCACCCCTCCACTTT

v_call: TRBV18
clone_size: .
d_call: TRBD1
j_call: TRBJ1-1
cdr3_aa: CASSPPDRLAFF
cdr3_nt: TGTGCCAGCTCACCACCGGACAGGTTGGCTTTCTTT

v_call: TRBV9
clone_size: .
d_call: TRBD1
j_call: TRBJ2-7
cdr3_aa: CASSAETGVYEQYF
cdr3_nt: TGTGCCAGCAGCGCGGAGACAGGGGTCTACGAGCAGTACTTC

v_call: TRBV10-1
clone_size: .
d_call: .
j_call: TRBJ1-1
cdr3_aa: CASSNRVQGEAFF
cdr3_nt: TGCGCCAGCAGTAATCGGGTTCAAGGTGAAGCTTTCTTT

v_call: TRBV29-1
clone_size: .
d_call: .
j_call: TRBJ1-2
cdr3_aa: CSVGKAGDGYTF
cdr3_nt: TGCAGCGTTGGCAAGGCAGGGGATGGCTACACCTTC

v_call: TRBV19
clone_size: .
d_call: TRBD2
j_call: TRBJ2-1
cdr3_aa: CASSRLAGGRYNEQFF
cdr3_nt: TGTGCCAGTAGTAGACTAGCGGGAGGACGATACAATGAGCAGTTCTTC

v_call: TRBV19
clone_size: .
d_call: TRBD2
j_call: TRBJ2-1
cdr3_aa: CASRLAGGRGVAYNEQFF
cdr3_nt: TGTGCCAGTAGGCTAGCGGGGGGGCGAGGTGTCGCCTACAATGAGCAGTTCTTC

v_call: TRBV7-8
clone_size: .
d_call: TRBD1
j_call: TRBJ2-3
cdr3_aa: CASSRDRAIDTQYF
cdr3_nt: TGTGCCAGCAGCCGGGACAGGGCAATAGATACGCAGTATTTT

v_call: TRBV28
clone_size: .
d_call: .
j_call: TRBJ1-6
cdr3_aa: CASSFFPPGVRRNSPLHF
cdr3_nt: TGTGCCAGCAGTTTTTTCCCCCCCGGGGTAAGGCGTAATTCACCCCTCCACTTT

v_call: TRBV29-1
clone_size: .
d_call: .
j_call: TRBJ1-2
cdr3_aa: CSAQTHYGYTF
cdr3_nt: TGCAGCGCCCAGACACACTATGGCTACACCTTC

v_call: TRBV4-2
clone_size: .
d_call: TRBD1
j_call: TRBJ1-2
cdr3_aa: CASSQESGQGALGYTF
cdr3_nt: TGTGCCAGCAGCCAAGAGTCGGGACAGGGGGCGCTTGGCTACACCTTC

v_call: TRBV9
clone_size: .
d_call: TRBD2
j_call: TRBJ2-3
cdr3_aa: CASSGLASRTDTQYF
cdr3_nt: TGTGCCAGCAGCGGACTAGCTTCTCGCACAGATACGCAGTATTTT

v_call: TRBV18
clone_size: .
d_call: .
j_call: TRBJ1-2
cdr3_aa: CASSPYDKLDIYGYTF
cdr3_nt: TGTGCCAGCTCACCCTATGACAAGCTCGACATCTATGGCTACACCTTC

v_call: TRBV2
clone_size: .
d_call: .
j_call: TRBJ2-5
cdr3_aa: CASGSETGDRTQYF
cdr3_nt: TGTGCCAGCGGTTCAGAGACCGGGGATCGGACCCAGTACTTC

v_call: TRBV5-6
clone_size: .
d_call: TRBD1
j_call: TRBJ2-7
cdr3_aa: CASSPGTEYLYEQYF
cdr3_nt: TGTGCCAGCAGCCCTGGGACAGAATACCTCTACGAGCAGTACTTC

v_call: TRBV6-5
clone_size: .
d_call: .
j_call: TRBJ1-1
cdr3_aa: CASSHRGAEAFF
cdr3_nt: TGTGCCAGCAGCCATCGGGGGGCCGAAGCTTTCTTT